This section outlines one T cell receptor (beta chain) sequence together with its context. Authors' analysis steps: Nucleated cell number was recorded as an estimate derived from reference gene primer amplification. Clones were read by immunoSEQ multiplex PCR, and TCRdb kept only the in-frame ones, dropping some. V, J and clone size were drawn from that table, and D and trimming were deduced from the DNA. Of approximately 140,000 clones listed, approximately 86% are singletons. Looked up from germline, CDR1 is SGHRS and CDR2 is YFSETQ. J was trimmed by 3 bases and V by 4 bases; bases with no gene match: 8. This CDR3 comprises 18 residues. The data belong to a study of blood T cell repertoires in COVID-19. In the study overall: COVID-19 samples, acute and convalescent, were from the United States, Italy and Spain. T cells, B-cell-depleted T cells, or PBMCs provided the cDNA or gDNA that served as material.

The sample taken for sequencing was peripheral blood. This receptor was identified in a woman in her fifties or sixties with acute or convalescent COVID-19. This sequence joins TRBV5-1 and TRBJ2-1; TRBD2 agrees at 15 bases. CDR3 bases: TGCGCCAGCAGCCAAACAGGACTAGCGGGGGGGCGCTACAATGAGCAGTTCTTC. This gives the protein CASSQTGLAGGRYNEQFF.